The entry below describes one TCR beta chain. The antigen is unknown. Reanalyzing the 5' RACE reads, TCRdb keeps one entry per CDR3 protein, without DNA. Recorded for this sample: about 400,000 distinct CDR3 sequences. These data come from a study of T cells expressing NK-cell markers. For the study at large: Repertoire data for TCR beta were derived from sorted T cells (CD3+CD56+NKG2C+, CD3+CD56+NKG2C- and CD3+CD56-NKG2C+). Study-wide points: Certain NKG2C+ T cell clones were expanded, and their HCMV specificity remained unclear.

CDR3 length equals 15 residues. Sequencing was carried out using blood T cells: a sorted CD56 or NKG2C T cell subset, CD4+ or CD8+ T cells, or bulk PBMC T cells (not recorded which). The sequence was obtained from a woman between 50 and 59 years old in good health. The V gene is TRBV12-3 or TRBV12-4, the J gene TRBJ1-1; lacking DNA, the TRBD1 call made by TCRdb goes unchecked. The CDR3 loop reads CASSLRTTGLTEAFF.